The clone carrying this T cell receptor beta chain appeared a single time. Data came from immunoSEQ multiplex PCR; TCRdb stores just in-frame clones and leaves some out. The table has roughly 25,000 clones, approximately 86% seen once. The source of the sample is a study of T cell changes during pregnancy in multiple sclerosis. Sequences were derived from CD8+ T cells from peripheral blood mononuclear cells, sampled in the first trimester of pregnancy. The sequence came from a female donor in good health, enrolled as a control in a pregnancy study.

In nucleotides, the CDR3 is TGCAGCGTTGGGGCGGGGACTCATCAAGAGACCCAGTACTTC. Residues: CSVGAGTHQETQYF. The gene calls are TRBV29-1 and TRBJ2-5; TRBD2 is a possible D gene (6 bases). V lost 4 bases and J lost 2, with 14 bases in between. The CDR3 spans 14 residues. Germline V lookup: CDR1 SQVTM, CDR2 ANQGSEA.